This T cell receptor beta chain was sequenced in a study of beta chain features in type 1 diabetes. For the study at large: Healthy donors, compared against patients, showed similar age, gender and cell yields. All samples yielded roughly 110 million examined sorted cells. Study-level points and caveats: VDJ junctions from patients with type 1 diabetes contained fewer insertions and more deletions. The study found moderately but significantly shorter TCRB CDR3s in all four CD4+ subsets of Type 1 diabetes patients.

Every isolated RNA sample was fully reverse transcribed, so sequencing captured expressed TCRB transcripts. The method was immunoSEQ multiplex PCR; TCRdb's version includes in-frame clones alone and lacks a portion of them. The sample contains 500,000 to 800,000 clones, about an eighth of which appear only once. Concerning this clone: The antigen is not known.

The purity of all sorted populations exceeded 95%. V lost 0 bases, J lost 0 bases, and 10 bases lay in between. Germline CDR1 SGHRS, CDR2 YFSETQ. The CDR3 extends over 16 amino acids. This TCR was recovered from a man aged 30 to 45 with type 1 diabetes. Sequenced: naive CD4+ T cells from blood. This sequence joins TRBV5-1 and TRBJ1-5; no reliable D call. CDR3 bases: TGCGCCAGCAGCTTGGTCCCGGGAAATAGCAATCAGCCCCAGCATTTT. It is translated as CASSLVPGNSNQPQHF. Full variable domain (outside the CDR3, taken from reference TRBV5-1 and TRBJ1-5): KAGVTQTPRYLIKTRGQQVTLSCSPISGHRSVSWYQQTPGQGLQFLFEYFSETQRNKGNFPGRFSGRQFSNSRSEMNVSTLELGDSALYLCASSLVPGNSNQPQHFGDGTRLSIL.